Each of the 32 T cell receptor beta chains below was sequenced from the same sample in a study of human T cells and chemical hapten exposure. TCRdb redid the calling of the RACE reads with MiXCR, one entry per CDR3 protein. The repertoire holds about 31,000 distinct CDR3 sequences, about 7% seen once, with around a tenth in the top ten. Time point described: healthy volunteer bleed at 2 weeks. Unfractionated whole blood was the source from which total RNA was extracted. Sample: whole blood. The receptor source for this set is a human donor in good health. Some clones in this sample may be carry-over from other donors' samples.

This clonotype occurred many times. This chain joins TRBV11-2 and TRBJ1-1; D remains unclear. Germline CDR1 reads SGHAT; CDR2 reads FQNNGV. The CDR3 length is 15 residues. V shed 1 base and J shed 3 bases, with 12 bases lying between them. The CDR3 region is CASSLGAAMDTEAFF. The CDR3, as DNA: TGTGCCAGCAGCTTAGGAGCGGCTATGGACACTGAAGCTTTCTTT.

The chain has TRBV7-9 and TRBJ2-6; D not certain. This CDR3 has 20 residues. The V gene's germline CDR1 is SEHNR and CDR2 FQNEAQ (reference sequence). V shed 5 bases and J shed 0 bases, with 23 bases lying between them. CDR3 protein: CASSVIPVGKWSSGANVLTF. The DNA of the CDR3 is TGTGCCAGCAGCGTTATACCAGTAGGCAAGTGGAGCTCTGGGGCCAACGTCCTGACTTTC. The variable domain in full, completed from reference TRBV7-9 and TRBJ2-6, reads DTGVSQNPRHKITKRGQNVTFRCDPISEHNRLYWYRQTLGQGPEFLTYFQNEAQLEKSRLLSDRFSAERPKGSFSTLEIQRTEQGDSAMYLCASSVIPVGKWSSGANVLTFGAGSRLTVL.

This clonotype was counted only a few times. The chain employs TRBV20-1 and TRBJ1-4; D ambiguous. The V gene lost 4 bases and the J gene lost 8 bases, with 23 bases spanning the gap. CDR1 is DFQATT, CDR2 SNEGSKA, per germline (reference sequence). CDR3 size: 16 residues. CDR3 region: CSATPLMAGLEEKLFF. CDR3 nucleotides: TGCAGTGCTACTCCCTTAATGGCGGGGTTGGAGGAAAAACTGTTTTTT.

This clonotype is categorized as medium-sized. This rearrangement joins TRBV28 to TRBJ1-1, with no clear D. This CDR3 is built from 13 residues. V gave up 6 bases and J gave up 1 base, with 9 bases separating them. CDR1 is MDHEN and CDR2 is SYDVKM in the germline V gene. The CDR3 nucleotides are TGTGCCAGCAGAGAGGGATGGAACACTGAAGCTTTCTTT. Amino acid sequence: CASREGWNTEAFF.

V and J are TRBV28 and TRBJ1-1; D uncertain. V was shortened by 5 bases and J by 3 bases, with 10 bases between the two germline ends. Germline V gene sequence: CDR1 MDHEN, CDR2 SYDVKM. This CDR3 comprises 13 residues. The DNA for the CDR3 is TGTGCCAGCAGTGACATCGCGGACACTGAAGCTTTCTTT. This encodes CASSDIADTEAFF.

This clonotype was picked up a small number of times. The V gene is TRBV10-3, the J gene TRBJ1-4; possible D gene TRBD1, 6 bases. Germline values: CDR1 ENHRY, CDR2 SYGVKD. The CDR3 has 15 residues. The V end was cut by 6 bases, the J end by 8 bases, with 19 bases between. The CDR3 protein is CAISATGSGEEKLFF. CDR3 nucleotide sequence: TGTGCCATCAGCGCCACAGGGTCCGGGGAAGAAAAACTGTTTTTT.

This clonotype showed up many times. An end of the junction differs from the germline gene, which may be a read error. The V gene is TRBV4-3, the J gene TRBJ1-2; TRBD1 agrees at 10 bases. The CDR3 has 14 residues. CDR1 LGHNA and CDR2 YSLEER come from the germline V gene. The CDR3: CASSQPGQGYGYTF. The CDR3 region has the DNA TGTGCCAGCAGCCAGCCGGGACAGGGGTATGGCTACACCTTC.

This clonotype has ten or more counts. This chain links TRBV28 with TRBJ2-7; the D gene is possibly TRBD2 (5 bases). V lost 5 bases, J lost 3 bases, and 11 bases lay in between. CDR3 length: 13 residues. The germline V gene encodes CDR1 MDHEN and CDR2 SYDVKM. DNA of the CDR3: TGTGCCAGCAGTCAAGTCGGGGTCTACGAGCAGTACTTC. Amino acids: CASSQVGVYEQYF.

In this sample, this clonotype turned up many times. V gene TRBV3-1 combines with J gene TRBJ1-3; 7 nucleotides line up with TRBD1. V was pared by 4 bases and J by 2 bases, with 2 bases of the junction left unmatched. The germline V gene encodes CDR1 LGHDT and CDR2 YNNKEL (reference sequence). The CDR3 has 14 amino acids. CDR3 amino acids: CASSPQGTGNTIYF. The CDR3 bases are TGTGCCAGCAGCCCACAGGGGACTGGAAACACCATATATTTT.

This clonotype was detected only a few times. V gene TRBV5-6 combines with J gene TRBJ1-1; 9 bases match TRBD1. Germline trimming cut 4 bases from V and 4 bases from J; bases unmatched to any gene: 8. In germline, CDR1 is SGHDT, CDR2 YYEEEE. The CDR3 has 15 amino acids. The CDR3 reads CASSGGQGWTTEAFF. The DNA for the CDR3 is TGTGCCAGCAGCGGGGGACAGGGATGGACCACTGAAGCTTTCTTT.

The sample holds many counts of this clonotype. J is TRBJ2-7 and V is TRBV3-1; tentative D call: TRBD2 (5 bases). CDR3 length equals 13 residues. Trimming removed 1 base at V and 6 bases at J, with 10 bases between. Per the germline V gene, CDR1 is LGHDT and CDR2 is YNNKEL (reference sequence). CDR3 DNA: TGTGCCAGCAGCCAAGTTCGAGGGCTCGAGCAGTACTTC. It codes for CASSQVRGLEQYF.

This clonotype was found many times. This rearrangement joins TRBV12-3 or TRBV12-4 to TRBJ1-4; no definite D call. CDR3 length: 13 amino acids. The V and J ends lost 7 bases and 0 bases respectively, with 6 bases between them. The CDR3 here is CASKRTTNEKLFF. Written as DNA, the CDR3 is TGTGCCAGCAAGCGAACAACTAATGAAAAACTGTTTTTT.

The chain joins TRBV7-8 to TRBJ1-2; possibly TRBD1 for D (5 bases). There are 13 residues in the CDR3. CDR1 is SGHVS, CDR2 FQNEAQ, per germline. The V end lost 2 bases, the J end lost 8 bases, and 12 bases lay between the germline ends. The CDR3: CASSLSGATGYTF. The CDR3 coding sequence is TGTGCCAGCAGCTTAAGCGGGGCGACGGGCTACACCTTC.

There are a few counts of this clonotype. V and J are TRBV20-1 and TRBJ2-1; TRBD2 aligns across 7 bases. The CDR3 contains 16 residues. Germline V CDR1 and CDR2: DFQATT, SNEGSKA (reference sequence). V dropped 0 bases and J dropped 3; count of bases not matched to a gene: 8. Here the CDR3 DNA reads TGCAGTGCTAGAGATGTTGTGCGGGAGCGCTACAATGAGCAGTTCTTC. Translation: CSARDVVRERYNEQFF.

This clonotype was picked up many times. The chain combines TRBV11-2 with TRBJ1-3, with a possible D match to TRBD1 (5 bases). The germline gives CDR1 SGHAT, CDR2 FQNNGV. This CDR3 contains 13 residues. Trimming removed 1 base at V and 6 bases at J, with 7 bases between. The CDR3 region has the DNA TGTGCCAGCAGCTTAGCAGGGTCAAACACCATATATTTT. Translation: CASSLAGSNTIYF.

The chain recombines TRBV29-1 with TRBJ2-3; no clear D. The CDR3 totals 13 residues. Deletions cut 3 bases from V and 0 bases from J, with 7 bases between. Per the germline V gene, CDR1 is SQVTM and CDR2 is ANQGSEA. In nucleotides, the CDR3 is TGCAGCGTTGACCGTCCTAGCACAGATACGCAGTATTTT. This codes for CSVDRPSTDTQYF.

This clonotype was seen many times. V gene TRBV27 combines with J gene TRBJ2-7; D may be TRBD2 (5 bases). The germline CDR1 and CDR2 sequences are MNHEY and SMNVEV (reference sequence). Trimming removed 7 bases at V and 4 bases at J, with 14 bases between. This CDR3 has 13 residues. The DNA for the CDR3 is TGTGCCAGCAAGGGAGTATCTGGGTACGAGCAGTACTTC. Its protein product is CASKGVSGYEQYF.

The chain couples TRBV3-1 to TRBJ2-7; D is undetermined. The CDR3 has 14 residues. Trimming left V 0 bases short and J 1 base short, with 7 bases between. In germline, CDR1 is LGHDT, CDR2 YNNKEL (reference sequence). CDR3 region: CASSQDFSSYEQYF. The DNA for the CDR3 is TGTGCCAGCAGCCAAGACTTTAGTTCCTACGAGCAGTACTTC.

This clonotype turned up a few times. One end of the junction is discordant with germline, which a read error may explain. The gene calls are TRBV12-3 or TRBV12-4 and TRBJ1-2; 7 nucleotides match TRBD1. The CDR3 has 12 amino acids. The CDR3 loop is CASSGTAYGDTF. Written as DNA, the CDR3 is TGTGCCAGTTCCGGGACAGCCTATGGCGACACCTTC.

The chain combines TRBV20-1 with TRBJ1-6, with D maybe TRBD1 (6 bases). The CDR3 consists of 15 residues. The germline V gene has CDR1 DFQATT and CDR2 SNEGSKA (reference sequence). V dropped 4 bases and J dropped 6 bases, with 16 bases sitting between them. The CDR3 protein is CSAINSGTLNSPLHF. The CDR3 region has the DNA TGCAGTGCTATTAACTCCGGGACACTTAATTCACCCCTCCACTTT.

The chain combines TRBV20-1 with TRBJ2-3, with 9 positions matching TRBD2. V shed 5 bases, J shed 5 bases, and the junction held 11 bases outside the gene matches. Germline V CDR1 and CDR2: DFQATT, SNEGSKA (reference sequence). The CDR3 is 15 amino acids. The CDR3 sequence is CSAGRMGAGGDTQYF. CDR3 DNA sequence: TGCAGTGCTGGCCGGATGGGAGCGGGGGGAGATACGCAGTATTTT.

The chain combines TRBV5-1 with TRBJ2-5; D unresolved. Germline assignment: CDR1 SGHRS and CDR2 YFSETQ. The germline V and J ends were trimmed by 4 bases and 4 bases, with 17 bases remaining between them. The CDR3 is 15 amino acids. The CDR3 nucleotides are TGCGCCAGCAGCCCTTCTAGACCAGGCGTAGAGACCCAGTACTTC. It yields the protein CASSPSRPGVETQYF.

Note on this clonotype: Given a much more abundant clone one base away, this may be a read error. This rearrangement joins TRBV14 to TRBJ2-1; D is undetermined. The CDR3 has 14 residues. Germline lookup yields CDR1 SGHDN and CDR2 FVKESK. The CDR3 sequence: CASRHSRNSNEQIF. As DNA, the CDR3 is TGTGCCAGCAGGCACTCCCGGAACAGCAATGAGCAGATCTTC.

Within the sample, this clonotype is medium-sized (0.01 to 0.1%). V and J are TRBV29-1 and TRBJ2-1; a weak D match, TRBD2 (5 bases). V was pared by 4 bases and J by 10 bases, with 14 bases between. Germline assignment: CDR1 SQVTM and CDR2 ANQGSEA. This CDR3 region has 12 residues. The CDR3 here is CSVVWTDWEQFF. The CDR3 coding sequence is TGCAGCGTTGTTTGGACGGACTGGGAGCAGTTCTTC.

This clonotype was seen many times. The chain has TRBV7-9 and TRBJ2-7; 10 positions agree with TRBD1. There are 16 residues in the CDR3. CDR1 and CDR2 from the germline V gene are SEHNR and FQNEAQ (reference sequence). Unmatched junction bases numbered 12, after V lost 5 bases and J lost 5 bases. In nucleotides, the CDR3 is TGTGCCAGCAGCCCGAAGGCCGGGACAGGGGTGAACGAGCAGTACTTC. Protein product: CASSPKAGTGVNEQYF.

This clonotype was counted at least ten times. The chain couples TRBV7-9 to TRBJ1-1; no definite D call. The germline CDR1 and CDR2 sequences are SEHNR and FQNEAQ (reference sequence). V was pared by 1 base and J by 2 bases, with 11 bases between. The CDR3 runs to 15 residues. The CDR3: CASSLEFTGNTEAFF. The CDR3 DNA reads as TGTGCCAGCAGCTTAGAGTTTACGGGAAACACTGAAGCTTTCTTT.

The chain is built from TRBV4-3 and TRBJ2-6; tentative D call: TRBD1 (5 bases). The germline gives CDR1 LGHNA, CDR2 YSLEER. CDR3 length equals 18 residues. Trimming cost V 0 bases and J 4 bases, with 16 bases left between them. The CDR3 loop is CASSQDWGGALGANVLTF. The CDR3 bases are TGCGCCAGCAGCCAAGATTGGGGCGGAGCCCTCGGGGCCAACGTCCTGACTTTC.

This clonotype was observed a handful of times. The chain has TRBV12-3 or TRBV12-4 and TRBJ2-1; 7 positions match TRBD1. CDR3 size: 14 residues. V shed 6 bases and J 6 bases; nucleotides not matched to a gene: 8. The CDR3 sequence is CASSETGPRNEQFF. In nucleotides, the CDR3 is TGTGCCAGCAGCGAGACAGGGCCACGCAATGAGCAGTTCTTC.

The chain employs TRBV29-1 and TRBJ1-2; TRBD1 agrees at 7 bases. V lost 5 bases and J lost 6; bases outside the gene matches: 15. This CDR3 is 15 amino acids long. Germline CDR1 and CDR2: SQVTM and ANQGSEA. DNA of the CDR3: TGCAGCGTTTTCGGTGGGGTACAGGGGAAGAATGGCTACACCTTC. Translated, it gives CSVFGGVQGKNGYTF.

Points on this clonotype: A clone one base away is much larger, so this may be a read error. This sequence joins TRBV20-1 and TRBJ2-1, with a weak D call TRBD2 (6 bases). From germline, CDR1 is DFQATT and CDR2 SNEGSKA (reference sequence). V was clipped by 3 bases and J by 5 bases, with 14 bases between them. CDR3 length equals 14 residues. The CDR3 sequence: CSASLQGGNNEQFF. The CDR3, as DNA: TGCAGTGCTAGCCTCCAGGGAGGTAACAATGAGCAGTTCTTC.

The sample holds a few counts of this clonotype. The chain is built from TRBV20-1 and TRBJ1-5; no clear D. The CDR3 runs 14 residues. Germline values: CDR1 DFQATT, CDR2 SNEGSKA (reference sequence). The germline V and J ends were trimmed by 2 bases and 4 bases, with 12 bases remaining between them. CDR3 sequence: CSARKGPRNQPQHF. CDR3 sequence (DNA): TGCAGTGCTAGAAAGGGTCCCCGTAATCAGCCCCAGCATTTT.

This clonotype was seen many times. The chain combines TRBV7-2 with TRBJ2-3; 12 bases align to TRBD2. The CDR3 length is 17 residues. The germline CDR1 and CDR2 sequences are SGHTA and FQGNSA. J lost 4 bases, V lost 2 bases, and 7 bases had no gene match. The CDR3 here is CASSLSPTSGSADTQYF. The CDR3, as DNA: TGTGCCAGCAGCTTATCCCCGACTAGCGGGAGCGCAGATACGCAGTATTTT.